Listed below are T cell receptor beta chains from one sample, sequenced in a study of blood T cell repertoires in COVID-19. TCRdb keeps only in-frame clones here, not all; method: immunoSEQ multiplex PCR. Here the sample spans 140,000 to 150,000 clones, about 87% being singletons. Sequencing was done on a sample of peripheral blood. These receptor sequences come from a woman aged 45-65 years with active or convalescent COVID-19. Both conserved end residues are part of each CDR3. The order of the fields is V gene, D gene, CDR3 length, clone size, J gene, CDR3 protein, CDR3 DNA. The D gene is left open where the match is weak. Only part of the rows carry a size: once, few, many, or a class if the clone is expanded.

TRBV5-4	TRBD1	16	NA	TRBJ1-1	CASSPPGTAVNTEAFF	TGTGCCAGCAGCCCCCCCGGGACAGCAGTGAACACTGAAGCTTTCTTT
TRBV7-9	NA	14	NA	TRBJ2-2	CASSLDLNTGELFF	TGTGCCAGCAGCTTGGACTTGAACACCGGGGAGCTGTTTTTT
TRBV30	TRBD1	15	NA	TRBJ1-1	CAWSVGTGFSTEAFF	TGTGCCTGGAGTGTTGGGACAGGGTTTTCCACTGAAGCTTTCTTT
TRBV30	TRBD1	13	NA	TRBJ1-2	CAWSVGTGGGYTF	TGTGCCTGGAGTGTAGGGACAGGGGGTGGCTACACCTTC
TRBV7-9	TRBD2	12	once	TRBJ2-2	CASSRGDGELFF	TGTGCCAGCAGTCGGGGGGACGGGGAGCTGTTTTTT
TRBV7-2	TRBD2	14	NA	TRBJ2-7	CASSSTSGKNEQYF	TGTGCCAGCAGCTCGACTAGCGGGAAAAACGAGCAGTACTTC
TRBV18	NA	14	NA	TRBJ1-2	CASSPPTQGYGYTF	TGTGCCAGCTCACCACCGACGCAGGGGTATGGCTACACCTTC
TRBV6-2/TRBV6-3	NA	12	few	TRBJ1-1	CASSRQNTEAFF	TGTGCCAGCAGTCGACAGAACACTGAAGCTTTCTTT
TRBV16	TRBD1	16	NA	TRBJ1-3	CASSHGTGRTGNTIYF	TGTGCCAGCAGCCATGGGACAGGGAGGACTGGAAACACCATATATTTT
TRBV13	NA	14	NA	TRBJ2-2	CASSLPSRTGELFF	TGTGCCAGCAGCTTACCTAGTAGGACCGGGGAGCTGTTTTTT
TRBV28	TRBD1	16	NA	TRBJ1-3	CASSWTGRTSGNTIYF	TGTGCCAGCAGTTGGACAGGGCGAACCTCCGGAAACACCATATATTTT
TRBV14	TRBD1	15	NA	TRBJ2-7	CASSPAGTAFYEQYF	TGTGCCAGCAGCCCTGCCGGGACAGCCTTCTACGAGCAGTACTTC
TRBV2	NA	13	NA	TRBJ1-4	CASSMDSPEKLFF	TGTGCCAGCTCGATGGACAGCCCTGAAAAACTGTTTTTT
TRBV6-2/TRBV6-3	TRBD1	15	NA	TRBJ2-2	CASSYGDRVTGELFF	TGTGCCAGCAGTTATGGGGACAGGGTCACCGGGGAGCTGTTTTTT
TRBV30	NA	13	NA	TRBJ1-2	CAWSETANYGYTF	TGTGCCTGGAGTGAGACAGCGAACTATGGCTACACCTTC
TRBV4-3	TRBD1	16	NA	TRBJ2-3	CASSQADRGLADTQYF	TGCGCCAGCAGCCAAGCCGACAGGGGGCTAGCAGATACGCAGTATTTT
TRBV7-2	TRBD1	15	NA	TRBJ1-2	CASSLGQGVNYGYTF	TGTGCCAGCAGCTTAGGACAGGGGGTTAACTATGGCTACACCTTC
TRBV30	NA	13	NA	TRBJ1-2	CAWSVRYQTRYTF	TGTGCCTGGAGTGTACGGTACCAAACCCGCTACACCTTC
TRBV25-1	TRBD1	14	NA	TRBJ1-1	CASSDQTGWTEAFF	TGTGCCAGCAGTGACCAGACAGGGTGGACTGAAGCTTTCTTT
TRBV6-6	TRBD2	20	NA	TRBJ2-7	CASSPPFLAGAGHSTYEQYF	TGTGCCAGCAGTCCCCCCTTTTTAGCGGGAGCGGGCCATAGCACCTACGAGCAGTACTTC
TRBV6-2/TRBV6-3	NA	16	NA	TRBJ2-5	CASSYRPGSAEETQYF	TGTGCCAGCAGTTACCGGCCAGGTTCCGCAGAAGAGACCCAGTACTTC
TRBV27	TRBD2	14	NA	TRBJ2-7	CASSFTSGAYEQYF	TGTGCCAGCAGTTTTACTAGCGGAGCATACGAGCAGTACTTC
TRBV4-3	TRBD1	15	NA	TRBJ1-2	CASSTDRGTNYGYTF	TGCGCCAGCAGCACAGACAGGGGGACTAACTATGGCTACACCTTC